The next 22 T cell receptor beta chains were all read from a single sample in a study of early T cells in non-severe SARS-CoV-2 infection. TCRdb called the 5' RACE reads again in MiXCR, with one record for every CDR3 protein. The sample comprises 43,000 or so distinct CDR3 sequences, over 3% of which are singletons, and 2.5% to 3.5% rests with the top ten. Sample: whole blood. Receptor source: an adult who was a healthcare worker with PCR-confirmed SARS-CoV-2 infection or an uninfected control (not recorded which).

This clonotype appeared many times. The V call is TRBV29-1, the J call TRBJ2-7; either TRBD1 or TRBD2 may fit D (5 bases each). CDR1 SQVTM and CDR2 ANQGSEA come from the germline V gene. The CDR3 runs 14 residues. The germline V and J ends were trimmed by 2 bases and 4 bases, with 15 bases remaining between them. The CDR3 protein is CSVESVGPTYEQYF. The DNA for the CDR3 is TGCAGCGTTGAATCGGTGGGACCCACTTACGAGCAGTACTTC.

This clonotype occurred many times. The genes are TRBV7-8 and TRBJ2-3, with D possibly matching TRBD2 (5 bases). The V gene lost 5 bases and the J gene lost 4 bases, with 10 bases spanning the gap. Per the germline V gene, CDR1 is SGHVS and CDR2 is FQNEAQ. CDR3 length: 13 amino acids. CDR3 DNA sequence: TGTGCCAGCAGCCCACCGAGGGCAGATACGCAGTATTTT. Translation gives CASSPPRADTQYF.

This clonotype was seen many times. The chain is built from TRBV10-2 and TRBJ2-1, with 7 bases that match TRBD2. CDR3 size: 13 residues. V shed 11 bases and J 6 bases; nucleotides not matched to a gene: 10. Germline V gene lookup returns CDR1 WSHSY and CDR2 SAAADI. CDR3 loop: CACRPGTTNEQFF. The CDR3, as DNA: TGCGCCTGCCGACCGGGGACTACCAATGAGCAGTTCTTC.

The genes are TRBV30 and TRBJ2-1; no clear D. Looked up from germline, CDR1 is GTSNPN and CDR2 is SVGIG (reference sequence). CDR3 length: 12 residues. Trimming cost V 3 bases and J 4 bases, with 7 bases left between them. The CDR3 spells CAWRFSYNEQFF. The CDR3 region has the DNA TGTGCCTGGAGGTTCTCTTACAATGAGCAGTTCTTC.

Many counts were recorded for this clonotype. V gene TRBV6-5 combines with J gene TRBJ2-3, with D unresolved. CDR1 and CDR2 from the germline V gene are MNHEY and SVGAGI. This CDR3 has 13 residues. V was cut by 6 bases and J by 0 bases, with 7 bases left in between. The CDR3 DNA follows: TGTGCCAGCAGCCCCAAGAGCACAGATACGCAGTATTTT. It codes for CASSPKSTDTQYF.

This clonotype showed up just a few times. The CDR3 spells CASSKAVTGYGELFF. The CDR3 DNA is TGTGCCAGCTCTAAGGCCGTGACAGGGTACGGGGAGCTGTTTTTT. The rearrangement uses TRBV19 and TRBJ2-2; 7 bases are a match to TRBD1. Looked up from germline, CDR1 is LNHDA and CDR2 is SQIVND (reference sequence). The CDR3 is made up of 15 amino acids. The trim removed 9 bases at V and 7 bases at J, leaving 14 bases unmatched.

In this sample, this clonotype turned up many times. This chain connects TRBV29-1 to TRBJ2-5; D unresolved. The CDR3 loop spans 13 amino acids. V shed 2 bases and J shed 5 bases, with 12 bases lying between them. Germline V gene sequence: CDR1 SQVTM, CDR2 ANQGSEA. In DNA form, the CDR3 reads TGCAGCGTTGAACAGAACGAGAGGGAGACCCAGTACTTC. It yields the protein CSVEQNERETQYF.

This clonotype was seen repeatedly, ten times or more. The J gene is TRBJ2-1, the V gene TRBV4-2; 15 bases match TRBD2. Germline V lookup: CDR1 LGHNA, CDR2 YNFKEQ. With 0 bases clipped from V and 2 bases from J, the junction kept 2 bases outside the gene matches. This CDR3 has 18 amino acids. CDR3 sequence (DNA): TGTGCCAGCAGCCAAGAGGGACTAGCGGGGGGACCCTACAATGAGCAGTTCTTC. It specifies CASSQEGLAGGPYNEQFF.

This clonotype was seen at least ten times. V and J are TRBV6-5 and TRBJ2-1, with 8 positions matching TRBD2. The CDR3 is 17 amino acids. V lost 6 bases and J lost 0; bases outside the gene matches: 10. Germline V lookup: CDR1 MNHEY, CDR2 SVGAGI. The CDR3 reads CASRPDTSGLSYNEQFF. DNA for the CDR3: TGTGCCAGCAGACCAGATACTAGCGGCCTCTCCTACAATGAGCAGTTCTTC.

This clonotype occurred many times. The J gene is TRBJ2-5, the V gene TRBV18; 7 nucleotides line up with TRBD1. The CDR3 consists of 14 residues. V trimming: 4 bases; J trimming: 2 bases; junction bases outside the gene matches: 4. Looked up from germline, CDR1 is KGHSH and CDR2 is LQKENI. CDR3 in amino acids: CASSRGTAQETQYF. CDR3 in DNA: TGTGCCAGCTCACGAGGGACAGCTCAAGAGACCCAGTACTTC.

In its sample, this clonotype was seen a few times. The chain employs TRBV4-1 and TRBJ2-1, with 13 bases aligning to TRBD2. CDR3 length: 17 residues. J gave up 4 bases and V 4 bases, and 7 bases lay outside the gene matches. CDR1 is MGHRA and CDR2 is YSYEKL in the germline V gene. CDR3 bases: TGCGCCAGCAGCCTCGGGACTAGCGGGGTGGTGTACAATGAGCAGTTCTTC. It codes for CASSLGTSGVVYNEQFF.

At least ten counts were recorded for this clonotype. The chain employs TRBV11-2 and TRBJ1-5; no reliable D call. The CDR3 extends over 13 amino acids. The germline V gene has CDR1 SGHAT and CDR2 FQNNGV. V lost 2 bases and J lost 5, with 7 bases in between. The chain's CDR3 is CASSLQEHQPQHF. The CDR3 bases are TGTGCCAGCAGCTTACAGGAACATCAGCCCCAGCATTTT.

This clonotype was observed at least ten times. The genes are TRBV20-1 and TRBJ1-3; D may be TRBD1 (5 bases). Germline values: CDR1 DFQATT, CDR2 SNEGSKA (reference sequence). Trimming removed 2 bases from V and 0 bases from J, with 17 bases in between. The CDR3 has 17 residues. The CDR3 DNA sequence: TGCAGTGCTAGACCCCTGGGGGGAAAGACCTCTGGAAACACCATATATTTT. This gives the protein CSARPLGGKTSGNTIYF.

At least ten counts were recorded for this clonotype. V gene TRBV20-1 combines with J gene TRBJ2-3; D remains unclear. The germline V gene encodes CDR1 DFQATT and CDR2 SNEGSKA (reference sequence). The CDR3 is made up of 16 amino acids. V was clipped by 0 bases and J by 2 bases, with 15 bases between them. The DNA of the CDR3 is TGCAGTGCTAGAGATCTTTTCCTACTCACCACAGATACGCAGTATTTT. Translated: CSARDLFLLTTDTQYF.

This clonotype occurred many times. The rearrangement links TRBV3-1 to TRBJ2-7; D unresolved. Germline V gene data show CDR1 as LGHDT and CDR2 as YNNKEL (reference sequence). V lost 2 bases and J 0 bases, leaving 5 bases between the germline ends. The CDR3 totals 13 residues. CDR3 DNA sequence: TGTGCCAGCAGCCAACTAGTCTCCTACGAGCAGTACTTC. Protein sequence: CASSQLVSYEQYF.

V usage is TRBV11-3 and J usage is TRBJ2-3; 10 nucleotides line up with TRBD2. V was clipped by 5 bases and J by 3 bases; unmatched bases: 11. Germline V gene data show CDR1 as SGHNT and CDR2 as YENEEA. This CDR3 contains 17 residues. The CDR3 sequence is CASSLSSGRSGTDTQYF. In DNA form, the CDR3 reads TGTGCCAGCAGCCTCTCTAGCGGGAGATCGGGGACAGATACGCAGTATTTT.

V and J are TRBV7-8 and TRBJ2-1; D is perhaps TRBD2 (5 bases). The germline V gene encodes CDR1 SGHVS and CDR2 FQNEAQ. Deletions cut 1 base from V and 7 bases from J, with 14 bases between. The CDR3 is 15 residues long. CDR3 loop: CASSLVGLAGNEQFF. In DNA form, the CDR3 reads TGTGCCAGCAGCTTAGTGGGCCTAGCCGGGAATGAGCAGTTCTTC.

The chain employs TRBV30 and TRBJ2-7; D unresolved. V was clipped by 1 base and J by 2 bases, with 12 bases between them. This CDR3 has 14 amino acids. Germline V gives CDR1 GTSNPN, CDR2 SVGIG (reference sequence). The CDR3 nucleotides read TGTGCCTGGAGTGAGGAACAGCCCCCCTACGAGCAGTACTTC. This translates into CAWSEEQPPYEQYF.

This clonotype was counted ten times or more. The gene calls are TRBV7-2 and TRBJ2-1; D gene unclear. Per germline, CDR1 SGHTA and CDR2 FQGNSA. This CDR3 spans 12 amino acids. Trimming took 2 bases from V and 5 from J, leaving 4 bases between them. CDR3 nucleotides: TGTGCCAGCAGCTTACAAGACAATGAGCAGTTCTTC. This gives the protein CASSLQDNEQFF.

This clonotype was seen at least ten times. The junction departs from the called germline gene at one end, perhaps through a read error. The CDR3 bases are TGCGCCAGCGGAACAGGGGGCTCGAAAACCGGGGAGCTGTTTTTT. It yields the protein CASGTGGSKTGELFF. This chain connects TRBV10-2 to TRBJ2-2; 9 bases fit TRBD1. Germline-derived CDR1 and CDR2 are WSHSY and SAAADI. The CDR3 is made up of 15 amino acids.

This sequence joins TRBV12-3 or TRBV12-4 and TRBJ2-7; 10 bases match TRBD1. The length of the CDR3 is 14 residues. V lost 6 bases to trimming and J lost 4 bases; unmatched junction nucleotides: 6. The CDR3 spells CASSSTGGGYEQYF. The CDR3 DNA reads as TGTGCCAGCAGCTCGACAGGGGGCGGATACGAGCAGTACTTC.

This clonotype has a count of ten or more. V is TRBV11-2 and J is TRBJ2-5; TRBD2 matches 10 bases. This CDR3 is 14 amino acids long. Germline-derived CDR1 and CDR2 are SGHAT and FQNNGV. The V segment lost 6 bases and the J segment 3 bases; nucleotides outside the gene matches: 4. CDR3 region: CASSRLAGEETQYF. The CDR3 DNA sequence: TGTGCCAGCAGTAGGCTAGCGGGAGAAGAGACCCAGTACTTC.